This TCR beta chain was observed in a study of blood T cells in healthy people across ages. Per-sample yields of isolated PBMCs were at least 7 million. Findings of the study overall: The unknown donor CMV status may have confounded expanded clonotype changes.

The CDR3 loop spans 15 amino acids. Trimming stripped 6 bases from V and 7 bases from J, with 18 bases between. The germline V gene encodes CDR1 MGHDK and CDR2 SYGVNS. With regard to this clonotype: Its antigen is not identified.

Together with a sample-barcoded 5' primer, a J-beta primer mix was included in a second PCR lasting roughly 6 to 12 cycles. One entry per CDR3 protein, called by TCRdb with MiXCR from the 5' RACE reads. The sample yields 890,000 or so distinct CDR3 sequences, 62% seen once. The rearrangement joins TRBV25-1 to TRBJ1-4; D uncertain. Specimen: blood. This clonotype was obtained from a man aged 30 to 45 in good health. The chain's CDR3 is CASSELGQSGEKLFF. CDR3 bases: TGTGCCAGCAGCGAACTAGGGCAGAGCGGTGAAAAACTGTTTTTT.